This TCR beta chain comes out of a study of cytomegalovirus exposure and HLA in healthy donors. Whole-study results and caveats: Subsequent analysis of the approximately 110 validation repertoires found a tendency for first-cohort TCR clusters to co-occur. Rare sequences made up most TCRs, while some public TCRs were found in many donors.

Turning to this clone: Its antigen is unknown.

Repertoires were generated with immunoSEQ multiplex PCR, while TCRdb's copy carries only in-frame clones and drops some. Among roughly 240,000 clones listed, approximately 87% were seen once. The CDR3 is 15 amino acids. V lost 2 bases, J lost 10 bases, and 15 bases lay in between. Germline CDR1 reads MNHEY; CDR2 reads SMNVEV (reference sequence). Sequenced input: PBMCs. The receptor was isolated from a man between 18 and 35 years old in good health and CMV-seronegative. The V and J genes are TRBV27 and TRBJ1-6; D may be TRBD1 (6 bases). For the CDR3, the DNA is TGTGCCAGCAGTTTAAAGGGGCCAGGGGACTCACCCCTCCACTTT. Its protein is CASSLKGPGDSPLHF.